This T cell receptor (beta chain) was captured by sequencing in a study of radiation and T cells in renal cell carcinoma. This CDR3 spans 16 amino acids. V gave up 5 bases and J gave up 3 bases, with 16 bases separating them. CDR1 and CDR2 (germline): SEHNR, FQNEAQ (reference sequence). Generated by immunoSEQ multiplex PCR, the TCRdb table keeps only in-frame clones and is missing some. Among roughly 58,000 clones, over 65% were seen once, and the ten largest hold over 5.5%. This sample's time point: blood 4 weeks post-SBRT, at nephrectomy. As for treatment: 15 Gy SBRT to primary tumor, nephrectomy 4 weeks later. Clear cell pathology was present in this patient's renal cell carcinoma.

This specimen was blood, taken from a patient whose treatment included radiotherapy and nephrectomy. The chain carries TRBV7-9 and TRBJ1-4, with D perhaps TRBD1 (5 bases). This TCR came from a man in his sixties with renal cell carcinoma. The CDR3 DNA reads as TGTGCCAGCAGCCCGAGGGGTGGTCGGCCTAATGAAAAACTGTTTTTT. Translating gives CASSPRGGRPNEKLFF.